This T cell receptor beta chain was documented in a study of PD-1 blockade in classical Hodgkin lymphoma. Of note for this clone: What it recognizes is unknown.

Patients all relapsed after autologous stem cell transplantation, and there was variation in brentuximab vedotin exposure. Study conclusions and caveats: Nivolumab initiated under 1 year post-ASCT led to patient exclusion. Healthy donors reportedly exceeded newly diagnosed patients in baseline TCR diversity.

Only in-frame clones appear in the TCRdb table, and some are missing; sequencing was by immunoSEQ multiplex PCR. The sample records about 46,000 clones, about 78% being singletons. The sequence derives from a human donor with classical Hodgkin lymphoma. This material consisted of peripheral blood mononuclear cells (PBMCs), taken before the second cycle of nivolumab.

The CDR3 protein is CASSRTGTGPYEQYF. Here the CDR3 DNA reads TGTGCCAGCAGTCGCACCGGGACAGGTCCCTACGAGCAGTACTTC. This chain joins TRBV21-1 and TRBJ2-7; no check of the table's D call, TRBD1, against the DNA was made. TRBV21-1 is a documented pseudogene. The CDR3 is 15 amino acids.